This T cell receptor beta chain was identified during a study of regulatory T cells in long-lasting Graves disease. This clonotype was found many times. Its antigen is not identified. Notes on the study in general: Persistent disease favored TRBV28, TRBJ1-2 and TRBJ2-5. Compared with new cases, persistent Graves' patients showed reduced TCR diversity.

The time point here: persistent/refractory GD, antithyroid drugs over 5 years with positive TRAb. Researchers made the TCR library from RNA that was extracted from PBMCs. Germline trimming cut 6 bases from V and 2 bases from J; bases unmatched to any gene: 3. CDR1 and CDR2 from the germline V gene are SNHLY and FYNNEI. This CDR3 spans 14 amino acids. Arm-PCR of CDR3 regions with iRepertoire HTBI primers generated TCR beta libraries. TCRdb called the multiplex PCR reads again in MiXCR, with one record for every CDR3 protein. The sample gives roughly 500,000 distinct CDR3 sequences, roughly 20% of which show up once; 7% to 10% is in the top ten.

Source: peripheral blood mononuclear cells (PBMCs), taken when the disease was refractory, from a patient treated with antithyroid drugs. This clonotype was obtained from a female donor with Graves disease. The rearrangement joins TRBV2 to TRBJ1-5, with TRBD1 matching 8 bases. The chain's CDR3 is CASRDRGGNQPQHF. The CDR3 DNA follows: TGTGCCAGCAGAGACAGGGGAGGCAATCAGCCCCAGCATTTT.